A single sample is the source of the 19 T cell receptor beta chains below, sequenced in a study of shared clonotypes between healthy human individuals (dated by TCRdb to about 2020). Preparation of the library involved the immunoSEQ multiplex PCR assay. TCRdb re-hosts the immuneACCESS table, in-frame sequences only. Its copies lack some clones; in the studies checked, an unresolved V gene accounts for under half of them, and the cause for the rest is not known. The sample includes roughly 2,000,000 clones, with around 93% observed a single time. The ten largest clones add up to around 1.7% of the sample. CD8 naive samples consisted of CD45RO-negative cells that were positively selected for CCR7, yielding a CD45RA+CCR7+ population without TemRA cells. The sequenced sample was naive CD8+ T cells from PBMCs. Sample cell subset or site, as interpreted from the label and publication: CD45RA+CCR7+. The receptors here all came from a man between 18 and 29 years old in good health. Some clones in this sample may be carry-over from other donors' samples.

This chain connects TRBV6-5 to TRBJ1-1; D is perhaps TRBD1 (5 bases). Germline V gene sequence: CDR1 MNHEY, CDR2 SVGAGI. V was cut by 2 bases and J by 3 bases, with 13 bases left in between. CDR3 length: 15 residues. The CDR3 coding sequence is TGTGCCAGCAGTTACCGTTCTTGGGGGTACACTGAAGCTTTCTTT. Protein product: CASSYRSWGYTEAFF.

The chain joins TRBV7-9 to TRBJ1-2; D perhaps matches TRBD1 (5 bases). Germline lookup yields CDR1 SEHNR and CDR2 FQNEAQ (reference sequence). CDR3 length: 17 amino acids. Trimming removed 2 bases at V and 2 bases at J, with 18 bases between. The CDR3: CASSLPPGQISNYGYTF. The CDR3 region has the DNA TGTGCCAGCAGCTTACCCCCGGGGCAGATCTCCAACTATGGCTACACCTTC.

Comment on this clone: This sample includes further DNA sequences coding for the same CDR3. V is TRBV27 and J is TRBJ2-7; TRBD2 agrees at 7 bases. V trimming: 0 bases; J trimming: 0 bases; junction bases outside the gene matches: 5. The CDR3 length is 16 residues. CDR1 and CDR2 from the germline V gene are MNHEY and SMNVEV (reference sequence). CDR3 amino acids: CASSLSGGGSSYEQYF. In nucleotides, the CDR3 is TGTGCCAGCAGTTTATCTGGCGGGGGTAGCTCCTACGAGCAGTACTTC.

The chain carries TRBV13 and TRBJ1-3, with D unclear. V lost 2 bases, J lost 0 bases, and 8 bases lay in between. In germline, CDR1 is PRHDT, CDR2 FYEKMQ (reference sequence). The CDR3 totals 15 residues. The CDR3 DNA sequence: TGTGCCAGCAGCTTAAGCCCTCTCTCTGGAAACACCATATATTTT. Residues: CASSLSPLSGNTIYF.

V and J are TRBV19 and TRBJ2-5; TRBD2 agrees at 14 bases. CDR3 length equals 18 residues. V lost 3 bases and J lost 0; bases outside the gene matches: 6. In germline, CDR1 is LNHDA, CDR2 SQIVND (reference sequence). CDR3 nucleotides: TGTGCCAGTAGTATCGGGACTAGCGGGAGAACCTACCAAGAGACCCAGTACTTC. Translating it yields CASSIGTSGRTYQETQYF. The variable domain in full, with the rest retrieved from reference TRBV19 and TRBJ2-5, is DGGITQSPKYLFRKEGQNVTLSCEQNLNHDAMYWYRQDPGQGLRLIYYSQIVNDFQKGDIAEGYSVSREKKESFPLTVTSAQKNPTAFYLCASSIGTSGRTYQETQYFGPGTRLLVL.

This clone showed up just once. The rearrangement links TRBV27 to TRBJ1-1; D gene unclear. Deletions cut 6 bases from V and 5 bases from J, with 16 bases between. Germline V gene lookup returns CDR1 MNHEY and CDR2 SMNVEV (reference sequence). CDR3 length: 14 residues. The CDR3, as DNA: TGTGCCAGCAGGATATTACGGGGTGGGACTGAAGCTTTCTTT. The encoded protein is CASRILRGGTEAFF.

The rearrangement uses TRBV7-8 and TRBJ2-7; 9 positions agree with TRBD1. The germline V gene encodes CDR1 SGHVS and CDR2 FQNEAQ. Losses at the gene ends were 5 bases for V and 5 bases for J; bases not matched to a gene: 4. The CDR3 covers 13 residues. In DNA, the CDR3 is TGTGCCAGCAGCCCCTGGACAGGGGACGAGCAGTACTTC. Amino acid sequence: CASSPWTGDEQYF. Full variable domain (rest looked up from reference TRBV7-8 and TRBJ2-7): GAGVSQSPRYKVAKRGQDVALRCDPISGHVSLFWYQQALGQGPEFLTYFQNEAQLDKSGLPSDRFFAERPEGSVSTLKIQRTQQEDSAVYLCASSPWTGDEQYFGPGTRLTVT.

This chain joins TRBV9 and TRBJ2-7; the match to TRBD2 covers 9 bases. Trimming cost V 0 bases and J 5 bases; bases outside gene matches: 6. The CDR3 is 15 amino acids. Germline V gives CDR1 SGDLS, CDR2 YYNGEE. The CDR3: CASSVAAGGNHEQYF. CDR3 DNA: TGTGCCAGCAGCGTAGCAGCGGGAGGAAATCACGAGCAGTACTTC. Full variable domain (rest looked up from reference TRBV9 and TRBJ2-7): DSGVTQTPKHLITATGQRVTLRCSPRSGDLSVYWYQQSLDQGLQFLIQYYNGEERAKGNILERFSAQQFPDLHSELNLSSLELGDSALYFCASSVAAGGNHEQYFGPGTRLTVT.

The DNA for the CDR3 is TGTGCCAGCATCTTGGATAGCACAGATACGCAGTATTTT. Residues: CASILDSTDTQYF. The chain is built from TRBV28 and TRBJ2-3; no clear D. Germline assignment: CDR1 MDHEN and CDR2 SYDVKM. The CDR3 length is 13 residues. V shed 7 bases and J shed 0 bases, with 8 bases lying between them.

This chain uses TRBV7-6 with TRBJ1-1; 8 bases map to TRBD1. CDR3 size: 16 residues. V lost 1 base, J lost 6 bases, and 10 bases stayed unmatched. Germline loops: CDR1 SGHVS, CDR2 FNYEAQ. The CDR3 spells CASSLGTGGGLAEAFF. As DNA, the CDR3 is TGTGCCAGCAGCTTAGGAACAGGGGGGGGTTTGGCTGAAGCTTTCTTT.

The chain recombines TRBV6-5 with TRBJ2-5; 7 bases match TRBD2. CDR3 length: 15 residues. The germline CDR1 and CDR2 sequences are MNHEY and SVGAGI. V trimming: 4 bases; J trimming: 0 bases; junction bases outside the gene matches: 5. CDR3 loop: CASSSLGGYQETQYF. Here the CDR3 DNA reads TGTGCCAGCAGTTCTCTGGGGGGGTACCAAGAGACCCAGTACTTC.

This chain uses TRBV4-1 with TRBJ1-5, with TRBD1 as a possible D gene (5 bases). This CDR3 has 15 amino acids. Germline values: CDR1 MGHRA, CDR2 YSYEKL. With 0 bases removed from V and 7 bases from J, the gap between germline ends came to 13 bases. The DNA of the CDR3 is TGCGCCAGCAGCCAAGATGGCAGGGAGGGGCAGCCCCAGCATTTT. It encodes CASSQDGREGQPQHF.

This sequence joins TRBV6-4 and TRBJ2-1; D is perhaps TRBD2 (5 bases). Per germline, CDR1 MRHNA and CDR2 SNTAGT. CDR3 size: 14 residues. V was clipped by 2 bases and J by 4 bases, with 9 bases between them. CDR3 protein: CASSDGGGYNEQFF. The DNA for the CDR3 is TGTGCCAGCAGTGACGGCGGAGGATACAATGAGCAGTTCTTC.

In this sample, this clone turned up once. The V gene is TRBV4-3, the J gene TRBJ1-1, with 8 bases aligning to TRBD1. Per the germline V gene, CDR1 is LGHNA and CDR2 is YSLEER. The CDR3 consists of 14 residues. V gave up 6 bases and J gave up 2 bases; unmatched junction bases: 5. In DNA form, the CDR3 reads TGCGCCAGCAGTGCGGGACAGGTTAACACTGAAGCTTTCTTT. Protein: CASSAGQVNTEAFF.

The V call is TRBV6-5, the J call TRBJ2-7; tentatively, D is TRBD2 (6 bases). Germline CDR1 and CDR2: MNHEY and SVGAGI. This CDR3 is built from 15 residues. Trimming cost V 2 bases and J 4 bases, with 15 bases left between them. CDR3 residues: CASSYAGTLIYEQYF. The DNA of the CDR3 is TGTGCCAGCAGTTACGCGGGGACCCTTATTTACGAGCAGTACTTC.

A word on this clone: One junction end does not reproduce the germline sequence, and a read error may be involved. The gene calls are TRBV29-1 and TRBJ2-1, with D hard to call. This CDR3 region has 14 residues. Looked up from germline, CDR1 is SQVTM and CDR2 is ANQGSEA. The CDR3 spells CSVEVQSSYNEQFF. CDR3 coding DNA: TGCAGCGTAGAAGTTCAAAGCTCCTACAATGAGCAGTTCTTC.

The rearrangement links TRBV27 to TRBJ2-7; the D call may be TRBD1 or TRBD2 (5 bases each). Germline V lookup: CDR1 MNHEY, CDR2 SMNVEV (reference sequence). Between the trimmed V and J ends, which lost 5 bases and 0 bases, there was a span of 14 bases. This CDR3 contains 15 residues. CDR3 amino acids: CASSPWDRPSYEQYF. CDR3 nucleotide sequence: TGTGCCAGCAGTCCTTGGGACCGACCCTCCTACGAGCAGTACTTC.

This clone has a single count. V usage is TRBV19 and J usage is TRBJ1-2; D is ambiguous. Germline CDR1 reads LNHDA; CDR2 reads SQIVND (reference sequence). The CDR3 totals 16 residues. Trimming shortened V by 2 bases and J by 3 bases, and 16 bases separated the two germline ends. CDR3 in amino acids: CASSIPRLNPHYGYTF. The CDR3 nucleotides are TGTGCCAGTAGTATACCCAGACTGAATCCTCACTATGGCTACACCTTC.

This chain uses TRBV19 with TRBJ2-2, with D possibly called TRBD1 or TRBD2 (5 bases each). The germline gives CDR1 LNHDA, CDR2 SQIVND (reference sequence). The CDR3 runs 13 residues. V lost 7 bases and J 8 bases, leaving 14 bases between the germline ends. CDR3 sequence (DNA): TGTGCCAGTAAACCTGAGGGGCCTGGGGAGCTGTTTTTT. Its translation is CASKPEGPGELFF.